The 14 T cell receptor beta chains in this list originate from one sample, sequenced in a study of T-cell reconstitution after alpha-beta-depleted transplantation in children. Unique molecular identifiers were incorporated into the prepared TCRbeta library. Via MiXCR, TCRdb re-called the PCR reads, giving one row per CDR3 protein. The sample yields 500,000 to 750,000 distinct CDR3 sequences, 25% to 30% seen once. The sample in question was PBMCs, obtained before TCRalphabeta/CD19-depleted stem cell transplant. These receptors all stem from a boy in the first two years of life with Wiskott-Aldrich syndrome, due to receive a stem cell transplant.

The J gene is TRBJ2-1, the V gene TRBV28; 10 positions match TRBD2. Trimming at V came to 7 bases and at J to 4 bases, leaving 13 bases not matched to a gene. The CDR3 has 17 residues. Germline V gene data show CDR1 as MDHEN and CDR2 as SYDVKM. The CDR3 reads CASIELSGRGIYNEQFF. DNA of the CDR3: TGTGCCAGCATCGAATTGAGCGGGAGGGGGATTTACAATGAGCAGTTCTTC.

The chain recombines TRBV28 with TRBJ1-5; possible D gene TRBD1, 5 bases. Germline-derived CDR1 and CDR2 are MDHEN and SYDVKM. The CDR3 is 16 residues long. V lost 6 bases, J lost 4 bases, and 19 bases lay in between. Written as DNA, the CDR3 is TGTGCCAGCAGCCAGGGAGGAAAGGGGCAAAATCAGCCCCAGCATTTT. It encodes CASSQGGKGQNQPQHF.

This clonotype showed up just a few times. The genes are TRBV20-1 and TRBJ1-4; unclear D gene. Deletions cut 6 bases from V and 8 bases from J, with 22 bases between. The CDR3 consists of 15 residues. CDR1 and CDR2 (germline): DFQATT, SNEGSKA (reference sequence). In DNA, the CDR3 is TGCAGTGCCAACGGACCACGGGCTGGTCTCGAAAAACTGTTTTTT. It is translated as CSANGPRAGLEKLFF.

The chain links TRBV7-2 to TRBJ1-1; D possibly corresponds to TRBD1 (6 bases). V dropped 1 base and J dropped 6 bases, with 12 bases sitting between them. From germline, CDR1 is SGHTA and CDR2 FQGNSA. This CDR3 has 14 residues. The DNA for the CDR3 is TGTGCCAGCAGCTTAGGGGGGACAATCCCTGAAGCTTTCTTT. Its translation: CASSLGGTIPEAFF.

The table lists this clonotype with a count of one. The V gene is TRBV5-1, the J gene TRBJ2-6; D is possibly TRBD2 (5 bases). There are 14 residues in the CDR3. The V gene's germline CDR1 is SGHRS and CDR2 YFSETQ. V lost 4 bases and J 2 bases, leaving 7 bases between the germline ends. The CDR3 DNA is TGCGCCAGCAGCGGGAGTGCTGGGGCCAACGTCCTGACTTTC. It codes for CASSGSAGANVLTF. Combining the CDR3 with reference TRBV5-1 and TRBJ2-6 gives the whole variable domain KAGVTQTPRYLIKTRGQQVTLSCSPISGHRSVSWYQQTPGQGLQFLFEYFSETQRNKGNFPGRFSGRQFSNSRSEMNVSTLELGDSALYLCASSGSAGANVLTFGAGSRLTVL.

V is TRBV5-1 and J is TRBJ2-1, with 7 bases fitting TRBD2. The CDR3 spans 14 residues. V dropped 0 bases and J dropped 9; count of bases not matched to a gene: 6. Germline assignment: CDR1 SGHRS and CDR2 YFSETQ. For the CDR3, the DNA is TGCGCCAGCAGCTTGGAAGGGAGGGCTAGTGAGCAGTTCTTC. It is translated as CASSLEGRASEQFF.

This chain links TRBV5-5 with TRBJ2-7; D is perhaps TRBD1 (5 bases). This CDR3 region has 14 residues. V dropped 1 base and J dropped 3 bases, with 11 bases sitting between them. CDR1 SGHKS and CDR2 YYEKEE come from the germline V gene (reference sequence). CDR3 in DNA: TGTGCCAGCAGCTTGCGGCAGGGCCTCTACGAGCAGTACTTC. Residues: CASSLRQGLYEQYF.

This clonotype was seen a few times. The rearrangement joins TRBV10-3 to TRBJ2-1; a weak D match, TRBD2 (6 bases). Germline CDR1 and CDR2: ENHRY and SYGVKD. This CDR3 has 17 residues. V was shortened by 0 bases and J by 6 bases, with 18 bases between the two germline ends. CDR3 DNA sequence: TGTGCCATCAGTGAGTCGCCCTTCCCGGGAGCCGGCAATGAGCAGTTCTTC. It encodes CAISESPFPGAGNEQFF.

The chain carries TRBV6-1 and TRBJ1-4, with 7 bases that match TRBD1. There are 15 residues in the CDR3. Germline trimming cut 6 bases from V and 3 bases from J; bases unmatched to any gene: 7. Germline CDR1 MNHNS, CDR2 SASEGT. DNA of the CDR3: TGTGCCAGCAGATTCACAGGGGCGTCTAATGAAAAACTGTTTTTT. Translating it yields CASRFTGASNEKLFF.

For this clonotype: Compared with germline, one end of the junction differs, possibly owing to a read error. This rearrangement joins TRBV20-1 to TRBJ2-3; a weak D match, TRBD2 (6 bases). Germline V gene sequence: CDR1 DFQATT, CDR2 SNEGSKA (reference sequence). The CDR3 contains 15 residues. As DNA, the CDR3 is TGCAGTGCTAAAAATCAGGGACTCCGCACAGGTACGCAGTATTTT. Translation: CSAKNQGLRTGTQYF.

This clonotype was counted between two and nine times. The V gene is TRBV12-3 or TRBV12-4, the J gene TRBJ2-1, with D perhaps matching TRBD2 (6 bases). Trimming shortened V by 3 bases and J by 0 bases, and 12 bases separated the two germline ends. This CDR3 comprises 16 residues. The CDR3 DNA follows: TGTGCCAGCAGTTTCCGGCTAGCGAGCTCCTACAATGAGCAGTTCTTC. It encodes CASSFRLASSYNEQFF.

This clonotype was counted a few times. This chain joins TRBV7-2 and TRBJ1-1; D is unresolved. Trimming left V 4 bases short and J 0 bases short, with 9 bases between. CDR3 size: 14 residues. In germline, CDR1 is SGHTA, CDR2 FQGNSA. DNA for the CDR3: TGTGCCAGCAGCTCAAGGACTCTGAACACTGAAGCTTTCTTT. Translating gives CASSSRTLNTEAFF.

V and J are TRBV20-1 and TRBJ1-5; D gene uncertain. The germline V and J ends were trimmed by 6 bases and 7 bases, with 25 bases remaining between them. The CDR3 is 16 residues long. CDR1 DFQATT and CDR2 SNEGSKA come from the germline V gene (reference sequence). As DNA, the CDR3 is TGCAGTGCCAACGATTTAAGACTAAGCGGAACACAGCCCCAGCATTTT. This translates into CSANDLRLSGTQPQHF.

This clonotype came up a few times. The chain carries TRBV6-8 and TRBJ2-1; D is perhaps TRBD2 (7 bases). The CDR3 is made up of 14 amino acids. Trimming took 5 bases from V and 8 from J, leaving 16 bases between them. Germline loops: CDR1 MNHGY, CDR2 SAAAGT. The DNA of the CDR3 is TGTGCCAGCAGTAAGGTGTCGGGGGGCGATGAGCAGTTCTTC. This gives the protein CASSKVSGGDEQFF.